The next 12 T cell receptor beta chains were all read from a single sample in a study of blood T cell repertoires in COVID-19. Using immunoSEQ multiplex PCR, the repertoire was profiled, and TCRdb retains in-frame clones only, with some absent. The sample has about 210,000 clones, approximately 90% seen once. The sample comprised peripheral blood. These receptors were obtained from a man aged 25-45 years with acute or convalescent COVID-19.

This clone was observed once. This chain joins TRBV5-5 and TRBJ2-7; 10 nucleotides align to TRBD2. The V and J ends lost 2 bases and 3 bases, in that order; junction bases with no gene match: 5. Germline CDR1 and CDR2: SGHKS and YYEKEE (reference sequence). The CDR3 runs to 15 residues. CDR3 nucleotide sequence: TGTGCCAGCAGCTTATTACTAGCGGGAAACTACGAGCAGTACTTC. Protein sequence: CASSLLLAGNYEQYF.

This chain connects TRBV30 to TRBJ1-1; D gene ambiguous. From germline, CDR1 is GTSNPN and CDR2 SVGIG (reference sequence). Deletions cut 4 bases from V and 0 bases from J, with 12 bases between. CDR3 size: 14 residues. CDR3 sequence (DNA): TGTGCCTGGATTCGACTTACTATGAACACTGAAGCTTTCTTT. This sequence encodes CAWIRLTMNTEAFF.

The rearrangement joins TRBV5-6 to TRBJ2-3; 8 bases map to TRBD1. CDR3 length: 14 amino acids. Germline V lookup: CDR1 SGHDT, CDR2 YYEEEE. The trim removed 3 bases at V and 5 bases at J, leaving 5 bases unmatched. CDR3 loop: CASSSYRGEDTQYF. DNA of the CDR3: TGTGCCAGCAGCTCATACAGGGGGGAAGATACGCAGTATTTT. Filled out from reference TRBV5-6 and TRBJ2-3, the complete variable domain reads DAGVTQSPTHLIKTRGQQVTLRCSPKSGHDTVSWYQQALGQGPQFIFQYYEEEERQRGNFPDRFSGHQFPNYSSELNVNALLLGDSALYLCASSSYRGEDTQYFGPGTRLTVL.

This clone was detected only a few times. V and J are TRBV2 and TRBJ2-3; D remains ambiguous. From germline, CDR1 is SNHLY and CDR2 FYNNEI. V lost 6 bases to trimming and J lost 6 bases, with 7 bases between them. CDR3 length equals 11 residues. CDR3 in amino acids: CASRGADTQYF. The CDR3 DNA reads TGTGCCAGCAGGGGCGCGGATACGCAGTATTTT.

The V gene is TRBV30, the J gene TRBJ2-3, with D tentatively TRBD2 (6 bases). The CDR3 is 16 residues long. Trimming took 4 bases from V and 3 from J, leaving 20 bases between them. Germline values: CDR1 GTSNPN, CDR2 SVGIG (reference sequence). The CDR3: CAWTGGFGGRTDTQYF. The CDR3 bases are TGTGCCTGGACCGGTGGTTTCGGAGGGCGAACAGATACGCAGTATTTT.

The chain has TRBV21-1 and TRBJ2-2; the table's D call, TRBD2, was not checked against the DNA. TRBV21-1 is given as a pseudogene. This CDR3 is built from 12 residues. For the CDR3, the DNA is TGTGCCAGCGGACTATCTCACGGGGAGCTGTTTTTT. Protein sequence: CASGLSHGELFF.

This clone has just a few counts. The chain combines TRBV4-1 with TRBJ1-5; 7 positions agree with TRBD1. This CDR3 region has 15 residues. With V trimmed by 4 bases and J by 3 bases, 6 bases remained unmatched. The V gene's germline CDR1 is MGHRA and CDR2 YSYEKL. The CDR3 sequence: CASSLRDSFNQPQHF. CDR3 DNA: TGCGCCAGCAGCCTCCGGGACAGCTTCAATCAGCCCCAGCATTTT.

The chain recombines TRBV5-1 with TRBJ2-3; D might be TRBD1 (5 bases). The CDR3 is 16 amino acids. Germline CDR1 SGHRS, CDR2 YFSETQ. Trimming removed 0 bases from V and 4 bases from J, with 15 bases in between. CDR3 sequence: CASSLEGLQGADTQYF. In nucleotides, the CDR3 is TGCGCCAGCAGCTTGGAGGGTCTTCAGGGTGCAGATACGCAGTATTTT.

The V call is TRBV30, the J call TRBJ2-7; D gene ambiguous. Germline V gives CDR1 GTSNPN, CDR2 SVGIG (reference sequence). CDR3 length: 15 amino acids. Trimming pared 0 bases from V and 7 bases from J, leaving 19 bases between. The CDR3 region is CAWSVLGTPTGEQYF. Here the CDR3 DNA reads TGTGCCTGGAGTGTATTAGGAACCCCGACGGGTGAGCAGTACTTC.

CDR3 nucleotide sequence: TGTGCCAGCAGCCCGACAGGAGGTCTTCATGGCTACACCTTC. Its protein product is CASSPTGGLHGYTF. The chain uses TRBV6-4 and TRBJ1-2; possible D gene TRBD1, 6 bases. Per germline, CDR1 MRHNA and CDR2 SNTAGT. Trimming shortened V by 6 bases and J by 6 bases, and 17 bases separated the two germline ends. The CDR3 has 14 residues.

In this sample, this clone turned up once. The chain carries TRBV19 and TRBJ2-3; D perhaps matches TRBD2 (5 bases). Trimming took off 1 base at V and 7 bases at J, with 21 bases between the two ends. CDR1 LNHDA and CDR2 SQIVND come from the germline V gene (reference sequence). The CDR3 extends over 17 amino acids. The CDR3 nucleotides read TGTGCCAGTAGTATAGCCCCTCAGCGGAAAATCGATCATACGCAGTATTTT. Translated: CASSIAPQRKIDHTQYF.

Only a few counts were recorded for this clone. The chain combines TRBV4-2 with TRBJ1-4; maybe TRBD1 (5 bases). This CDR3 comprises 18 residues. Trimming took off 1 base at V and 0 bases at J, with 15 bases between the two ends. Germline V gives CDR1 LGHNA, CDR2 YNFKEQ. In DNA, the CDR3 is TGTGCCAGCAGCCAAGGGACACTTGGGCTTGCAACTAATGAAAAACTGTTTTTT. It is translated as CASSQGTLGLATNEKLFF.